Below are 15 T cell receptor beta chains sequenced from a single sample in a study of T cell responses to AZD1222 COVID-19 vaccine. The assay was immunoSEQ multiplex PCR, and TCRdb's table has in-frame clones only and misses some. The sample lists more than 95,000 clones; more than 80% were seen once. This specimen consisted of peripheral blood, obtained 28 days after the second AZD1222 dose. All receptors derive from an adult who received the AZD1222 COVID-19 vaccine.

The V and J genes are TRBV5-6 and TRBJ1-4; no reliable D call. The V and J ends lost 4 bases and 4 bases respectively, with 14 bases between them. Per the germline V gene, CDR1 is SGHDT and CDR2 is YYEEEE. The CDR3 covers 15 residues. This chain's CDR3 is CASSPRGRFNEKLFF. The CDR3 DNA sequence: TGTGCCAGCAGCCCCCGAGGGAGATTTAATGAAAAACTGTTTTTT.

The chain joins TRBV2 to TRBJ1-1; no clear D gene. From germline, CDR1 is SNHLY and CDR2 FYNNEI. V was cut by 7 bases and J by 6 bases, with 12 bases left in between. The CDR3 covers 12 residues. The CDR3 sequence is CASTWGVAEAFF. CDR3 DNA sequence: TGTGCCAGCACTTGGGGTGTGGCTGAAGCTTTCTTT.

The chain combines TRBV6-1 with TRBJ1-1, with D uncertain. The CDR3 extends over 15 amino acids. V lost 3 bases to trimming and J lost 4 bases, with 15 bases between them. In germline, CDR1 is MNHNS, CDR2 SASEGT. The CDR3 here is CASSEGGFRGTEAFF. CDR3 in DNA: TGTGCCAGCAGTGAGGGCGGATTTCGGGGCACTGAAGCTTTCTTT.

The chain uses TRBV3-1 (or the pseudogene TRBV3-2) and TRBJ1-4, with 8 bases lining up with TRBD1. This CDR3 is 15 amino acids long. Germline V lookup: CDR1 LGHDT, CDR2 YNNKEL (reference sequence). Unmatched junction bases numbered 6, after V lost 4 bases and J lost 5 bases. CDR3 loop: CASSPIGTGNEKLFF. For the CDR3, the DNA is TGTGCCAGCAGCCCAATCGGGACAGGAAATGAAAAACTGTTTTTT.

This chain links TRBV5-4 with TRBJ2-3; 11 nucleotides match TRBD2. V gave up 4 bases and J gave up 1 base; unmatched junction bases: 2. CDR3 length equals 15 residues. Germline loops: CDR1 SGHNT, CDR2 YYREEE (reference sequence). The CDR3: CASSAGLAGTDTQYF. Written as DNA, the CDR3 is TGTGCCAGCAGCGCGGGACTAGCGGGCACAGATACGCAGTATTTT.

The chain carries TRBV6-1 and TRBJ2-3; D may match TRBD1 or TRBD2 (5 bases each). Trimming took 0 bases from V and 0 from J, leaving 13 bases between them. The CDR3 runs 17 residues. Looked up from germline, CDR1 is MNHNS and CDR2 is SASEGT. For the CDR3, the DNA is TGTGCCAGCAGTGAAGCGGGGGTGGGGTCTAGCACAGATACGCAGTATTTT. Translating it yields CASSEAGVGSSTDTQYF.

The gene calls are TRBV19 and TRBJ1-1, with 10 positions matching TRBD1. V was clipped by 5 bases and J by 5 bases; unmatched bases: 8. This CDR3 has 15 amino acids. Germline V lookup: CDR1 LNHDA, CDR2 SQIVND (reference sequence). In DNA, the CDR3 is TGTGCCAGTAGTTTCTCGGACAGGGGGAGAACTGAAGCTTTCTTT. Protein sequence: CASSFSDRGRTEAFF.

This chain uses TRBV7-2 with TRBJ1-6; the D is unclear. V lost 5 bases and J 9 bases, leaving 20 bases between the germline ends. The CDR3 is 16 amino acids. The V gene's germline CDR1 is SGHTA and CDR2 FQGNSA. The CDR3 here is CASSLLDPRGGSPLHF. Here the CDR3 DNA reads TGTGCCAGCAGCCTCCTGGACCCCCGGGGTGGTTCACCCCTCCACTTT.

Only one count was recorded for this clone. V and J are TRBV28 and TRBJ1-5, with D possibly TRBD1 on 5 matching bases. CDR1 is MDHEN and CDR2 is SYDVKM in the germline V gene. V lost 3 bases, J lost 4 bases, and 22 bases lay in between. The CDR3 extends over 18 amino acids. The CDR3 DNA is TGTGCCAGCAGTTTCCCCCCCTCCCGGGGGGGATTAAATCAGCCCCAGCATTTT. Its translation: CASSFPPSRGGLNQPQHF.

This clone has only a few counts. The chain has TRBV9 and TRBJ1-2; 7 nucleotides line up with TRBD1. The CDR3 covers 15 residues. Germline values: CDR1 SGDLS, CDR2 YYNGEE. V trimming: 3 bases; J trimming: 1 base; junction bases outside the gene matches: 6. CDR3 in DNA: TGTGCCAGCAGCGCCGGGACAGCCCTTAACTATGGCTACACCTTC. Translated: CASSAGTALNYGYTF. Full variable domain (rest looked up from reference TRBV9 and TRBJ1-2): DSGVTQTPKHLITATGQRVTLRCSPRSGDLSVYWYQQSLDQGLQFLIQYYNGEERAKGNILERFSAQQFPDLHSELNLSSLELGDSALYFCASSAGTALNYGYTFGSGTRLTVV.

DNA of the CDR3: TGTGCCAGCAGCCACCGCACCTCTAGGCGGACCTTC. It translates to CASSHRTSRRTF. V is TRBV7-2 and J is TRBJ1-2; D is unclear. The CDR3 is made up of 12 amino acids. CDR1 SGHTA and CDR2 FQGNSA come from the germline V gene. V gave up 5 bases and J gave up 14 bases, with 18 bases separating them. Together with reference TRBV7-2 and TRBJ1-2, the CDR3 gives the full variable domain: GAGVSQSPSNKVTEKGKDVELRCDPISGHTALYWYRQSLGQGLEFLIYFQGNSAPDKSGLPSDRFSAERTGGSVSTLTIQRTQQEDSAVYLCASSHRTSRRTFGSGTRLTVV.

This chain joins TRBV6-2 or TRBV6-3 and TRBJ2-7; 8 nucleotides agree with TRBD1. Unmatched junction bases numbered 6, after V lost 6 bases and J lost 5 bases. Looked up from germline, CDR1 is MNHEY and CDR2 is SVGEGT. This CDR3 region has 13 residues. The CDR3 nucleotides read TGTGCCAGCAGCCGAGGACAGGGCCACGAGCAGTACTTC. It translates to CASSRGQGHEQYF.

The chain links TRBV10-3 to TRBJ1-6; 7 bases line up with TRBD1. V dropped 11 bases and J dropped 2; count of bases not matched to a gene: 3. The CDR3 runs to 13 residues. CDR1 and CDR2 (germline): ENHRY, SYGVKD. Written as DNA, the CDR3 is TGTGCCGCCGGGACAGCCTATAATTCACCCCTCCACTTT. Its translation is CAAGTAYNSPLHF.

The chain couples TRBV23-1 to TRBJ1-6; D uncertain. Being an ORF, TRBV23-1 has a function that is uncertain. V lost 8 bases and J lost 0, with 17 bases in between. This CDR3 has 17 residues. CDR3 amino acids: CASSPFQSSSYNSPLHF. The CDR3 DNA is TGCGCCAGCTCCCCATTTCAGTCGAGCTCCTATAATTCACCCCTCCACTTT.

The chain recombines TRBV5-1 with TRBJ1-2; D unresolved. V was cut by 4 bases and J by 2 bases, with 12 bases left in between. CDR3 length: 14 residues. Germline V lookup: CDR1 SGHRS, CDR2 YFSETQ. The CDR3: CASSPNAGNYGYTF. The CDR3 coding sequence is TGCGCCAGCAGCCCCAATGCGGGAAACTATGGCTACACCTTC.